The T cell receptor (beta chain) described here comes from a study of blood T cell repertoires in COVID-19 (dated by TCRdb to the early 2020s). Notes on the research overall: Samples covering the acute and convalescent phases of COVID-19 were provided by collaborators in the United States, Italy and Spain. The prospective study material was composed of cDNA or gDNA derived from T cells, B-cell-depleted T cells, or PBMCs. The dataset comprised deeply sampled blood TCRbeta repertoires from subjects exposed to, actively infected with, or recovered from COVID-19. The repertoires were released in a freely available public database intended as a resource for research on the immune response to SARS-CoV-2. Samples were obtained from the ongoing ImmuneRACE study (first 160 participants) and from over 1,000 subjects provided by 6 global collaborators. The sample metadata nearly always contained a de-identified subject ID, COVID-19 status, age in years and sex. Where available, HLA class I and class II types were taken from metadata supplied by the sample provider and were not determined by assay-based typing.

The germline V gene gives CDR1 as MNHEY and CDR2 as SVGAGI. V drops 2 bases and J drops 5 bases, leaving 9 bases in between. Reading from cysteine to phenylalanine, the CDR3 counts 13 amino acids. This entry keeps only the CDR3 DNA: 39 bases, framed from base 1. At one collaborating source in Seattle, patients were enrolled during active infection and were followed longitudinally through the course of disease. Whole blood was collected in K2EDTA tubes by collaborating institutions according to the institutions' own protocols. For TCRbeta analysis, collaborator samples were shipped as frozen whole blood, as isolated PBMCs, or as DNA extracted from either sample type. As to this clone: The antigen it binds to is not known. Base quality data are lacking; no much larger clone is found one base away.

Study-level results and caveats: The quantity of clinical and demographic metadata differed by source and by participant and was supplied without curation.

The immunoSEQ Assay, a bias-controlled multiplex PCR, was used to amplify TCRbeta CDR3 regions from genomic DNA. In the paper's pipeline: The number of nucleated cells in each sample was estimated from the amplification of reference gene primers within the assay. To quantify the absolute abundance of each unique TCRbeta CDR3 rearrangement, sequence reads were collapsed and filtered. For each sample, productive Simpson clonality was calculated by taking the square root of Simpson's diversity index across productive rearrangements. This is the immuneACCESS table as TCRdb keeps it, with only in-frame sequences that have V and J called. A part of the clones is gone; compared with another copy, unresolved V genes explain less than half, and the rest is unexplained. V, J and clone size reflect that table, while D and trimming were determined from the DNA. The sample data list over 250,000 clones, and approximately 91% of these were observed just once. The ten most abundant clones make up 2% to 3% of the sample.

Recombination connected TRBV6-5 to TRBJ1-1; tentative D gene TRBD1, with 5 bases matching. Specimen: peripheral blood. The receptor comes from a person aged 18 to 29 with COVID-19, enrolled during active disease. The nucleotide sequence reads as follows: TGTGCCAGCAGTTACCTGGGGGGGACTGAAGCTTTCTTT. This is translated as CASSYLGGTEAFF.